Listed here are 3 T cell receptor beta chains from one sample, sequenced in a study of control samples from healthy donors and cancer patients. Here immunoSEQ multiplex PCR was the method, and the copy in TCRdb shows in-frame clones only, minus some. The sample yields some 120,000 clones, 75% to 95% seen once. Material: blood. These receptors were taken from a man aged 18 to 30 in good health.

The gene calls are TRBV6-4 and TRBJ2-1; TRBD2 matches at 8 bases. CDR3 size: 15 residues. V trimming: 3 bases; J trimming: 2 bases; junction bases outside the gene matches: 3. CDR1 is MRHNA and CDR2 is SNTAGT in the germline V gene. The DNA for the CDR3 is TGTGCCAGCAGTGAAGGTAGCGGGGCCTACAATGAGCAGTTCTTC. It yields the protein CASSEGSGAYNEQFF.

The CDR3 bases are TGTGCCTGGAGTGGACTAGCGGGGAGCTCCTACAATGAGCAGTTCTTC. Protein product: CAWSGLAGSSYNEQFF. V gene TRBV30 combines with J gene TRBJ2-1; the match to TRBD2 covers 11 bases. J lost 0 bases, V lost 1 base, and 2 bases had no gene match. The CDR3 runs 16 residues. CDR1 and CDR2 from the germline V gene are GTSNPN and SVGIG (reference sequence).

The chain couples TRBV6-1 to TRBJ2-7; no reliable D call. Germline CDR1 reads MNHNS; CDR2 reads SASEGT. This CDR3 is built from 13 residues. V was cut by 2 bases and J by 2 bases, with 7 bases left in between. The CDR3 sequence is CASSEWVAYEQYF. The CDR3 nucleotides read TGTGCCAGCAGTGAATGGGTGGCCTACGAGCAGTACTTC.